Following are 30 T cell receptor beta chains from one sample sequenced in a study of blood T cell repertoires in COVID-19. Method: immunoSEQ multiplex PCR; TCRdb's copy keeps in-frame clones and lacks some. The table lists roughly 65,000 clones, 81% of them singletons, with 15% to 19% in the top ten. The sequencing sample was made of peripheral blood. The receptors come from a man at least 80 years old with acute or convalescent COVID-19.

The V and J genes are TRBV7-2 and TRBJ2-1, with 12 nucleotides matching TRBD2. Germline-derived CDR1 and CDR2 are SGHTA and FQGNSA. The CDR3 extends over 15 amino acids. V shed 4 bases and J 5 bases; nucleotides not matched to a gene: 3. The CDR3 here is CASSSRTSGDNEQFF. The DNA of the CDR3 is TGTGCCAGCAGCTCTAGGACTAGCGGGGACAATGAGCAGTTCTTC.

This rearrangement joins TRBV6-5 to TRBJ2-2; 7 bases align to TRBD2. Germline V gives CDR1 MNHEY, CDR2 SVGAGI. This CDR3 comprises 15 residues. Trimming removed 8 bases from V and 5 bases from J; junction bases left unmatched: 11. The CDR3 DNA follows: TGTGCCAGCCATCGCCGGGGGGTTGAGACCGGGGAGCTGTTTTTT. Its protein is CASHRRGVETGELFF.

V and J are TRBV19 and TRBJ1-5; D is perhaps TRBD1 (6 bases). V lost 5 bases, J lost 5 bases, and 13 bases lay in between. There are 14 residues in the CDR3. Germline V gives CDR1 LNHDA, CDR2 SQIVND (reference sequence). CDR3 coding DNA: TGTGCCAGTAGTCGTCGGGACACCGATCAGCCCCAGCATTTT. This gives the protein CASSRRDTDQPQHF.

This chain uses TRBV4-1 with TRBJ2-7; possibly TRBD2 for D (5 bases). CDR3 length: 14 residues. CDR1 and CDR2 from the germline V gene are MGHRA and YSYEKL. Trimming cost V 8 bases and J 3 bases, with 17 bases left between them. The CDR3 loop reads CASGRCWRIYEQYF. CDR3 nucleotides: TGCGCCAGCGGCCGGTGCTGGAGGATCTACGAGCAGTACTTC.

This clone occurred once. This rearrangement joins TRBV5-4 to TRBJ1-5; 7 bases align to TRBD1. Trimming cost V 2 bases and J 4 bases; bases outside gene matches: 0. The germline V gene encodes CDR1 SGHNT and CDR2 YYREEE (reference sequence). The CDR3 is 13 residues long. The CDR3, as DNA: TGTGCCAGCAGCTTACAGGGGAATCAGCCCCAGCATTTT. Translation gives CASSLQGNQPQHF.

The rearrangement joins TRBV9 to TRBJ2-5; 7 positions agree with TRBD2. The CDR3 length is 14 residues. Germline loops: CDR1 SGDLS, CDR2 YYNGEE. V was pared by 3 bases and J by 2 bases, with 4 bases of the junction left unmatched. This CDR3 reads CASSAGAGQETQYF. CDR3 nucleotides: TGTGCCAGCAGCGCCGGAGCGGGGCAAGAGACCCAGTACTTC.

This chain uses TRBV2 with TRBJ2-1, with 15 bases matching TRBD2. CDR1 and CDR2 (germline): SNHLY, FYNNEI. Trimming took 6 bases from V and 8 from J; bases not matched to a gene: 5. There are 15 residues in the CDR3. CDR3 nucleotide sequence: TGTGCCAGCAGCAGAGGACTAGCGGGAGGGGATGAGCAGTTCTTC. This translates into CASSRGLAGGDEQFF.

The chain employs TRBV7-3 and TRBJ2-5; D is possibly TRBD1 (6 bases). V was clipped by 3 bases and J by 3 bases, with 8 bases between them. The germline CDR1 and CDR2 sequences are SGHTA and FQGTGA. The CDR3 runs to 13 residues. The CDR3 here is CASSFAGEETQYF. CDR3 sequence (DNA): TGTGCCAGCAGCTTCGCAGGGGAAGAGACCCAGTACTTC.

The rearrangement links TRBV29-1 to TRBJ2-4; 7 bases map to TRBD1. The CDR3 contains 16 residues. The J segment lost 0 bases and the V segment lost 6 bases, leaving 11 bases of the junction unmatched. The germline V gene encodes CDR1 SQVTM and CDR2 ANQGSEA. The chain's CDR3 is CSVYLPGQLAKNIQYF. The CDR3 DNA is TGCAGCGTATATCTGCCGGGACAGCTAGCCAAAAACATTCAGTACTTC.

At least ten counts were recorded for this clone. The genes are TRBV4-3 and TRBJ2-3, with TRBD1 matching 7 bases. With 0 bases clipped from V and 1 base from J, the junction kept 7 bases outside the gene matches. The CDR3 length is 17 residues. Germline V CDR1 and CDR2: LGHNA, YSLEER. The CDR3 region has the DNA TGCGCCAGCAGCCAAGAGCCTCAGGGGGATGGCACAGATACGCAGTATTTT. Its translation: CASSQEPQGDGTDTQYF.

The chain joins TRBV11-2 to TRBJ2-3, with a possible D match to TRBD1 (6 bases). Looked up from germline, CDR1 is SGHAT and CDR2 is FQNNGV. Trimming took off 5 bases at V and 6 bases at J, with 12 bases between the two ends. CDR3 size: 13 residues. The CDR3, as DNA: TGTGCCAGCAGCCGGGACATTCTGGATACGCAGTATTTT. Its translation: CASSRDILDTQYF.

The chain is built from TRBV9 and TRBJ1-1, with D perhaps TRBD1 (5 bases). V was clipped by 2 bases and J by 7 bases, with 9 bases between them. This CDR3 contains 12 residues. Germline CDR1 is SGDLS and CDR2 is YYNGEE. The CDR3 DNA sequence: TGTGCCAGCAGCGTGAACGGGGGTGAAGCTTTCTTT. This codes for CASSVNGGEAFF.

The V gene is TRBV3-1 (or the pseudogene TRBV3-2), the J gene TRBJ2-1; D remains unclear. V was trimmed by 3 bases and J by 4 bases, leaving 10 bases between them. The CDR3 spans 14 residues. Germline V lookup: CDR1 LGHDT, CDR2 YNNKEL (reference sequence). CDR3 protein: CASSHPPSYNEQFF. Here the CDR3 DNA reads TGTGCCAGCAGCCACCCCCCCAGTTACAATGAGCAGTTCTTC.

The chain employs TRBV6-2 or TRBV6-3 and TRBJ2-3; D might be TRBD1 (6 bases). The CDR3 length is 14 residues. Germline V CDR1 and CDR2: MNHEY, SVGEGT. With 2 bases removed from V and 3 bases from J, the gap between germline ends came to 9 bases. CDR3 DNA: TGTGCCAGCAGTTACCACAGGGAGACAGATACGCAGTATTTT. It yields the protein CASSYHRETDTQYF.

This rearrangement joins TRBV7-2 to TRBJ2-5; 10 bases fit TRBD2. Germline V gene lookup returns CDR1 SGHTA and CDR2 FQGNSA. The CDR3 is 16 residues long. V shed 3 bases and J 3 bases; nucleotides not matched to a gene: 7. CDR3 bases: TGTGCCAGCAGCTTCTATACTAGCGGGGATAAAGAGACCCAGTACTTC. This sequence encodes CASSFYTSGDKETQYF.

The chain employs TRBV7-2 and TRBJ2-3; D unresolved. The V gene's germline CDR1 is SGHTA and CDR2 FQGNSA. The CDR3 consists of 16 residues. The V end was cut by 6 bases, the J end by 2 bases, with 18 bases between. CDR3 residues: CASSYSWSGNTDTQYF. The CDR3 coding sequence is TGTGCCAGCAGTTACTCTTGGTCAGGAAACACAGATACGCAGTATTTT.

J is TRBJ2-2 and V is TRBV5-1, with D maybe TRBD2 (5 bases). The CDR3 has 16 amino acids. Germline V gene data show CDR1 as SGHRS and CDR2 as YFSETQ. V was pared by 0 bases and J by 5 bases, with 14 bases between. CDR3 nucleotides: TGCGCCAGCAGCTTGGCCTTGAGGGCCGAAACCGGGGAGCTGTTTTTT. This gives the protein CASSLALRAETGELFF.

The chain combines TRBV28 with TRBJ2-7, with a weak D call TRBD1 (5 bases). The CDR3 contains 11 residues. Germline-derived CDR1 and CDR2 are MDHEN and SYDVKM. Trimming cost V 6 bases and J 5 bases, with 8 bases left between them. CDR3 protein: CASSRVHEQYF. DNA for the CDR3: TGTGCCAGCAGCAGGGTCCACGAGCAGTACTTC.

V is TRBV4-3 and J is TRBJ1-4; D is unclear. Trimming removed 1 base at V and 5 bases at J, with 8 bases between. From germline, CDR1 is LGHNA and CDR2 YSLEER. The CDR3 runs 14 residues. The CDR3 sequence: CASSQGDSNEKLFF. For the CDR3, the DNA is TGCGCCAGCAGCCAAGGAGACTCGAATGAAAAACTGTTTTTT.

V and J are TRBV7-2 and TRBJ2-7; no reliable D call. The CDR3 runs 14 residues. The V gene's germline CDR1 is SGHTA and CDR2 FQGNSA. V lost 1 base and J 0 bases, leaving 7 bases between the germline ends. The CDR3 here is CASSLGSASYEQYF. CDR3 sequence (DNA): TGTGCCAGCAGCTTAGGAAGCGCCTCCTACGAGCAGTACTTC.

The chain combines TRBV7-2 with TRBJ1-3; possible D gene TRBD1, 6 bases. This CDR3 contains 14 residues. Germline CDR1 and CDR2: SGHTA and FQGNSA. V was cut by 5 bases and J by 4 bases, with 12 bases left in between. In nucleotides, the CDR3 is TGTGCCAGCAGCCCGATTACAGGGGGAAACACCATATATTTT. This encodes CASSPITGGNTIYF.

This chain uses TRBV6-2 or TRBV6-3 with TRBJ2-7; possible D gene TRBD1, 6 bases. Germline CDR1 is MNHEY and CDR2 is SVGEGT. CDR3 length equals 14 residues. V lost 5 bases and J 2 bases, leaving 13 bases between the germline ends. The CDR3 reads CASSQTGTPYEQYF. The CDR3 DNA reads as TGTGCCAGCAGTCAAACAGGGACCCCCTACGAGCAGTACTTC.

The V gene is TRBV28, the J gene TRBJ1-4, with a possible D match to TRBD1 (6 bases). V lost 6 bases and J 7 bases, leaving 21 bases between the germline ends. CDR1 and CDR2 from the germline V gene are MDHEN and SYDVKM. The CDR3 loop spans 16 amino acids. CDR3 sequence (DNA): TGTGCCAGCAGCCCAACAGGGATTAGCAGGGGTGAAAAACTGTTTTTT. The encoded protein is CASSPTGISRGEKLFF.

The chain joins TRBV11-2 to TRBJ2-1, with a tentative D call TRBD2 (7 bases). This CDR3 region has 16 residues. V was pared by 5 bases and J by 3 bases, with 17 bases between. From germline, CDR1 is SGHAT and CDR2 FQNNGV. The CDR3 DNA reads TGTGCCAGCAGCCATTTCTGGCGGGGGCTCTACAATGAGCAGTTCTTC. Its protein product is CASSHFWRGLYNEQFF.

The chain combines TRBV28 with TRBJ1-1; 9 nucleotides match TRBD1. This CDR3 spans 12 amino acids. V shed 5 bases, J shed 8 bases, and the junction held 3 bases outside the gene matches. Germline CDR1 MDHEN, CDR2 SYDVKM. CDR3 DNA: TGTGCCAGCAGTGTACAGGGGGCCGAAGCTTTCTTT. Encoded protein: CASSVQGAEAFF.

This chain joins TRBV6-2 or TRBV6-3 and TRBJ2-5; 9 bases are a match to TRBD2. The V and J ends lost 4 bases and 1 base, in that order; junction bases with no gene match: 7. The CDR3 runs to 16 residues. Germline CDR1 MNHEY, CDR2 SVGEGT. Here the CDR3 reads CASSSGSSGIQETQYF. CDR3 DNA: TGTGCCAGCAGTTCCGGTTCTAGCGGGATCCAAGAGACCCAGTACTTC.

This chain uses TRBV24-1 with TRBJ2-2; 10 nucleotides line up with TRBD2. CDR3 length: 18 amino acids. Germline lookup yields CDR1 KGHDR and CDR2 SFDVKD. V gave up 4 bases and J gave up 6 bases; unmatched junction bases: 13. The CDR3 region has the DNA TGTGCCACCAGTGACCAGGACAGAGGAGCGGGAGGGGCCGGGGAGCTGTTTTTT. Its translation is CATSDQDRGAGGAGELFF.

The genes are TRBV19 and TRBJ2-2; 8 positions match TRBD1. With V trimmed by 4 bases and J by 7 bases, 8 bases remained unmatched. The germline gives CDR1 LNHDA, CDR2 SQIVND (reference sequence). The CDR3 spans 15 residues. The CDR3 reads CASSTGQDNDGELFF. CDR3 bases: TGTGCCAGTAGTACGGGACAGGACAATGACGGGGAGCTGTTTTTT.

The rearrangement joins TRBV28 to TRBJ2-3, with a possible D match to TRBD1 (6 bases). Germline V CDR1 and CDR2: MDHEN, SYDVKM. V was trimmed by 6 bases and J by 5 bases, leaving 15 bases between them. CDR3 length: 14 residues. CDR3 sequence: CASRIGGVIDTQYF. The CDR3 nucleotides read TGTGCCAGCAGGATAGGGGGAGTAATAGATACGCAGTATTTT.

The chain links TRBV11-1 to TRBJ1-6, with 7 bases fitting TRBD1. V gave up 5 bases and J gave up 9 bases; unmatched junction bases: 7. This CDR3 contains 14 residues. Germline CDR1 is SGHAT and CDR2 is FQDESV (reference sequence). The CDR3 sequence is CASSTRDRLSPLHF. CDR3 nucleotides: TGTGCCAGCAGCACGAGGGACAGACTTTCACCCCTCCACTTT.